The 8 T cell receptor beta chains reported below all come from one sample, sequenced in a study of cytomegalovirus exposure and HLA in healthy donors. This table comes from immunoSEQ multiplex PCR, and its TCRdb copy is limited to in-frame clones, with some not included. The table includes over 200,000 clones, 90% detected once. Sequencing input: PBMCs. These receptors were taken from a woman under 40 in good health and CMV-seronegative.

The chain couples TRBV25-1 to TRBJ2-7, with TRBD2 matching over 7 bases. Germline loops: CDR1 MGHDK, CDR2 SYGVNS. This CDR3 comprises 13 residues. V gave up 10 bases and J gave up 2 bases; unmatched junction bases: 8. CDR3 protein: CATQTSRTYEQYF. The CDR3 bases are TGTGCCACACAGACTAGCCGCACCTACGAGCAGTACTTC.

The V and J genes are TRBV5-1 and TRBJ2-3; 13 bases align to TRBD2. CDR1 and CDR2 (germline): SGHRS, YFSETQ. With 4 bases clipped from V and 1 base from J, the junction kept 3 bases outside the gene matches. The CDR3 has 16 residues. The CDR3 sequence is CASSAGTSGGTDTQYF. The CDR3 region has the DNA TGCGCCAGCAGCGCCGGGACTAGCGGGGGCACAGATACGCAGTATTTT.

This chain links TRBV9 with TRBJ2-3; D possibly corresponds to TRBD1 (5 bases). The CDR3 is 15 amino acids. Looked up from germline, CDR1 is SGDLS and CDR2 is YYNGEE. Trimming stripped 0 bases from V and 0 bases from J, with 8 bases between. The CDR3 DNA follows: TGTGCCAGCAGCGTAGAGGGGATTAGCACAGATACGCAGTATTTT. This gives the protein CASSVEGISTDTQYF.

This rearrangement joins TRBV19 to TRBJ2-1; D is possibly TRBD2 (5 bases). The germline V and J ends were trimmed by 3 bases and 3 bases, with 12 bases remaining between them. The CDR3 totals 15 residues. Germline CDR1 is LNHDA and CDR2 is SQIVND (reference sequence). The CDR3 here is CASSIGGLVYNEQFF. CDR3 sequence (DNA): TGTGCCAGTAGTATTGGTGGACTGGTCTACAATGAGCAGTTCTTC.

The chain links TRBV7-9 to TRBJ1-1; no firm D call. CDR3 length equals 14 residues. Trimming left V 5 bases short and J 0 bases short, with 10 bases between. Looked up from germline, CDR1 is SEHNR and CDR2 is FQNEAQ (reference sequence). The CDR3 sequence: CASSPETMNTEAFF. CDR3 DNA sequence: TGTGCCAGCAGCCCGGAGACAATGAACACTGAAGCTTTCTTT.

The CDR3 region has the DNA TGTGCCAGCAGCCCCGGACTAGCGGGCTACGAGCAGTACTTC. Its translation: CASSPGLAGYEQYF. V gene TRBV7-2 combines with J gene TRBJ2-7; the match to TRBD2 covers 11 bases. The CDR3 loop spans 14 amino acids. CDR1 SGHTA and CDR2 FQGNSA come from the germline V gene. V shed 5 bases, J shed 3 bases, and the junction held 3 bases outside the gene matches. The whole variable domain, remainder taken from reference TRBV7-2 and TRBJ2-7, is GAGVSQSPSNKVTEKGKDVELRCDPISGHTALYWYRQSLGQGLEFLIYFQGNSAPDKSGLPSDRFSAERTGGSVSTLTIQRTQQEDSAVYLCASSPGLAGYEQYFGPGTRLTVT.

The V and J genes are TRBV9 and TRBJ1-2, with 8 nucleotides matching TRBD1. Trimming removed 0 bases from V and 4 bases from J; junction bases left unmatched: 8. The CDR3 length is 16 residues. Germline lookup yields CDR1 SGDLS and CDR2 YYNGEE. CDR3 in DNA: TGTGCCAGCAGCGTAGGAGGGACAGGCCTCCTCTATGGCTACACCTTC. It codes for CASSVGGTGLLYGYTF.

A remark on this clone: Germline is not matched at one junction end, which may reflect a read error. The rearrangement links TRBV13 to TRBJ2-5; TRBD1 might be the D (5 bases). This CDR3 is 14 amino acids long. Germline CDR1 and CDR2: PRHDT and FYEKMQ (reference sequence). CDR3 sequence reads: CASSIDSIQGTQYF. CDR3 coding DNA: TGTGCCAGCAGCATTGACAGCATCCAAGGGACCCAGTACTTC.